This T cell receptor (beta chain) was identified in a study of shared clonotypes between healthy human individuals. On the study more broadly: The composition of the donors was a couple of women and a few men aged 18 to 49. Study-wide results and limits: Clonotypes not shared had lower generation probabilities than those common to all four donors. Clonotypes that were shared across a handful of donors made up roughly 5.2% of naive CD4 clonotypes.

As to this clone: Its antigen is currently unknown.

The CDR3 sequence is 14 residues long. CDR1 LGHNA and CDR2 YSLEER come from the germline V gene. With 2 bases removed from V and 5 bases from J, the gap between germline ends came to 9 bases. The assay was carried out at the deep level. The method was immunoSEQ multiplex PCR; TCRdb's version includes in-frame clones alone and lacks a portion of them. Among about 2.3 million clones, approximately 95% were seen once, and the ten largest hold about 0.39%. Sequencing input: naive CD4+ T cells from PBMCs. The subset is: CD45RA+ positively selected. This TCR was sampled from a man in his late teens or twenties in good health. Some clones in this sample may be carry-over from other donors' samples. The chain links TRBV4-3 to TRBJ1-4; the D gene is possibly TRBD1 (5 bases). The CDR3 DNA reads as TGCGCCAGCAGCCAACGGGACGCGAATGAAAAACTGTTTTTT. It encodes CASSQRDANEKLFF.